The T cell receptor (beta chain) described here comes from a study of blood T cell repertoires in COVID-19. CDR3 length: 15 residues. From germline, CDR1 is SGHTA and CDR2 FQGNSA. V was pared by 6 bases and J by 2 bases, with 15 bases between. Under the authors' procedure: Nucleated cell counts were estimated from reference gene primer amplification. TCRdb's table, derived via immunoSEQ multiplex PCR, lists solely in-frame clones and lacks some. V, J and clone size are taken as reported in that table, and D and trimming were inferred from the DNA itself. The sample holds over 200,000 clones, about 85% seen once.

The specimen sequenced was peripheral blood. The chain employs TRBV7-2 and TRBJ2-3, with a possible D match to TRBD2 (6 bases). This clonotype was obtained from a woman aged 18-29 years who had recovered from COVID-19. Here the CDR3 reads CASSTGRPDTDTQYF. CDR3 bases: TGTGCCAGCAGTACTGGGAGGCCGGACACAGATACGCAGTATTTT.